The 14 T cell receptor beta chains below come from one sample, sequenced in a study of technical replicates of blood from a few donors. Profiling relied on immunoSEQ multiplex PCR, and the TCRdb table lists in-frame clones only, not all of them. There are about 84,000 clones in the sample; around 97% occur only once, and more than 0.15% lies in the top ten. The specimen sequenced was T cells isolated from PBMCs. The origin of the receptors is a human donor in good health.

This chain connects TRBV27 to TRBJ2-1, with 8 bases fitting TRBD1. The length of the CDR3 is 15 residues. V trimming: 5 bases; J trimming: 2 bases; junction bases outside the gene matches: 5. Germline V gene data show CDR1 as MNHEY and CDR2 as SMNVEV (reference sequence). As DNA, the CDR3 is TGTGCCAGCAGTACCGGGACAGGTCCCTACAATGAGCAGTTCTTC. Translated: CASSTGTGPYNEQFF.

Written as DNA, the CDR3 is TGTGCCAGCAGCTTATACCCCATTTTATCGGCTAGCGGGAGGAATCGTTACGAGCAGTACTTC. This codes for CASSLYPILSASGRNRYEQYF. The rearrangement uses TRBV7-8 and TRBJ2-7, with 11 bases that match TRBD2. This CDR3 is built from 21 residues. Germline V gene data show CDR1 as SGHVS and CDR2 as FQNEAQ. With 2 bases clipped from V and 4 bases from J, the junction kept 22 bases outside the gene matches.

The chain joins TRBV10-3 to TRBJ2-7, with D possibly being TRBD2 (7 bases). Germline loops: CDR1 ENHRY, CDR2 SYGVKD. The germline V and J ends were trimmed by 0 bases and 6 bases, with 21 bases remaining between them. This CDR3 contains 17 residues. Here the CDR3 reads CAISESAGASAIGEQYF. Written as DNA, the CDR3 is TGTGCCATCAGTGAGTCCGCGGGGGCATCGGCGATAGGCGAGCAGTACTTC.

The chain links TRBV9 to TRBJ1-1, with D uncertain. The CDR3 runs to 15 residues. The V gene lost 4 bases and the J gene lost 3 bases, with 16 bases spanning the gap. The germline gives CDR1 SGDLS, CDR2 YYNGEE. The DNA of the CDR3 is TGTGCCAGCAGCTCCCAGGACGGGAAAGACACTGAAGCTTTCTTT. Amino acid sequence: CASSSQDGKDTEAFF.

This clone has only one observation. The chain joins TRBV19 to TRBJ1-1, with TRBD1 matching over 7 bases. The CDR3 loop spans 17 amino acids. V dropped 9 bases and J dropped 0; count of bases not matched to a gene: 16. Germline V lookup: CDR1 LNHDA, CDR2 SQIVND (reference sequence). CDR3 DNA: TGTGCCAGCCGTCTTACAGGGGCGAGTCGGTTGAACACTGAAGCTTTCTTT. This codes for CASRLTGASRLNTEAFF.

The chain couples TRBV19 to TRBJ2-7, with 9 bases that match TRBD2. Trimming removed 4 bases from V and 0 bases from J; junction bases left unmatched: 4. In germline, CDR1 is LNHDA, CDR2 SQIVND (reference sequence). This CDR3 has 15 amino acids. CDR3 amino acids: CASSNSGGPSYEQYF. The CDR3 nucleotides read TGTGCCAGTAGTAACAGCGGGGGGCCCTCCTACGAGCAGTACTTC.

The rearrangement links TRBV30 to TRBJ1-3; no clear D. This CDR3 region has 13 residues. Germline CDR1 reads GTSNPN; CDR2 reads SVGIG (reference sequence). V shed 5 bases and J shed 0 bases, with 8 bases lying between them. CDR3 DNA sequence: TGTGCCTGGGACATTAACTCTGGAAACACCATATATTTT. Amino acids: CAWDINSGNTIYF.

This chain links TRBV10-3 with TRBJ2-7; TRBD2 agrees at 10 bases. Germline assignment: CDR1 ENHRY and CDR2 SYGVKD. The CDR3 totals 14 residues. With V trimmed by 3 bases and J by 6 bases, 5 bases remained unmatched. The CDR3, as DNA: TGTGCCATCAGTGACAGCGGGAGGGCCCCCGAGCAGTACTTC. It yields the protein CAISDSGRAPEQYF.

The J gene is TRBJ2-3, the V gene TRBV7-2; D is undetermined. CDR1 SGHTA and CDR2 FQGNSA come from the germline V gene. This CDR3 region has 11 residues. Deletions cut 5 bases from V and 3 bases from J, with 3 bases between. The CDR3: CASSPTDTQYF. CDR3 bases: TGTGCCAGCAGCCCAACAGATACGCAGTATTTT.

V gene TRBV5-1 combines with J gene TRBJ2-7, with 8 bases aligning to TRBD2. CDR1 is SGHRS and CDR2 is YFSETQ in the germline V gene. CDR3 length equals 17 residues. V was pared by 0 bases and J by 1 base, with 9 bases of the junction left unmatched. The CDR3, as DNA: TGCGCCAGCAGCTTGGGCGGGGGGACCGTCACTTCCTACGAGCAGTACTTC. Protein: CASSLGGGTVTSYEQYF.

This chain links TRBV27 with TRBJ1-5, with D unclear. CDR1 and CDR2 from the germline V gene are MNHEY and SMNVEV (reference sequence). The CDR3 loop spans 15 amino acids. V was shortened by 0 bases and J by 5 bases, with 11 bases between the two germline ends. CDR3 DNA: TGTGCCAGCAGTTTATCGGATCCGGACTATCAGCCCCAGCATTTT. Translation: CASSLSDPDYQPQHF.

This chain connects TRBV27 to TRBJ2-7; 7 bases map to TRBD1. The germline V gene encodes CDR1 MNHEY and CDR2 SMNVEV (reference sequence). The CDR3 spans 14 residues. Trimming at V came to 5 bases and at J to 0 bases, leaving 4 bases not matched to a gene. DNA for the CDR3: TGTGCCAGCAGTCCCGGACAGGCCTCCTACGAGCAGTACTTC. Translation: CASSPGQASYEQYF.

Concerning this clone: This CDR3 is also generated by other DNA sequences in the sample. The chain is built from TRBV9 and TRBJ1-2; possible D gene TRBD1, 5 bases. V lost 3 bases, J lost 1 base, and 10 bases lay in between. The CDR3 covers 14 residues. Germline V CDR1 and CDR2: SGDLS, YYNGEE. CDR3 coding DNA: TGTGCCAGCAGCGCTGGGCAGGGTAACTATGGCTACACCTTC. This gives the protein CASSAGQGNYGYTF.

V and J are TRBV19 and TRBJ2-2, with 8 bases fitting TRBD2. Germline V gene data show CDR1 as LNHDA and CDR2 as SQIVND (reference sequence). This CDR3 is 16 amino acids long. Trimming took 7 bases from V and 6 from J; bases not matched to a gene: 13. The CDR3 DNA sequence: TGTGCCAGTAATGGAGAGCGCTCCGGGAGGGCCGGGGAGCTGTTTTTT. It specifies CASNGERSGRAGELFF.